The source of this T cell receptor beta chain is a study of Ad26.COV2.S vaccination and SARS-CoV-2 variants. Overall study findings and caveats: Spike-specific TCR breadth ran higher among vaccine recipients than placebo recipients.

Treatment reported: around 19 received Ad26.COV2.S at low or high dose, single or two shots; about five received placebo; per-sample allocation not given. The samples date from day 63 after the first vaccine or placebo injection. Participants' vaccine, an Ad26 vector, delivered Wuhan-strain SARS-CoV-2 spike. Data came from immunoSEQ multiplex PCR; TCRdb stores just in-frame clones and leaves some out. The sample consists of some 460,000 clones, about 88% of them appearing once. The CDR3 contains 16 residues. The V end lost 3 bases, the J end lost 2 bases, and 14 bases lay between the germline ends. Germline V CDR1 and CDR2: LNHNV, YYDKDF (reference sequence). Details on this clone: Its antigen remains unknown.

The TCR originated in a person aged 18-60 years who received the Ad26.COV2.S COVID-19 vaccine or a placebo. The chain carries TRBV15 and TRBJ1-5; D is ambiguous. The sequencing here drew on peripheral blood, taken in a trial of Ad26.COV2.S vaccine versus placebo. This CDR3 is CATSRELLLGNQPQHF. In DNA, the CDR3 is TGTGCCACCAGCAGGGAACTCCTGTTAGGCAATCAGCCCCAGCATTTT. The variable domain in full, with the rest retrieved from reference TRBV15 and TRBJ1-5, is DAMVIQNPRYQVTQFGKPVTLSCSQTLNHNVMYWYQQKSSQAPKLLFHYYDKDFNNEADTPDNFQSRRPNTSFCFLDIRSPGLGDTAMYLCATSRELLLGNQPQHFGDGTRLSIL.